This paragraph covers one TCR beta chain sequence. The antigen remains undetermined. These data come from a study of cytomegalovirus exposure and HLA in healthy donors. General study results and limits: In vitro checks showed that a few CMV-associated chains really do target CMV antigens.

The CDR3 has 11 residues. From germline, CDR1 is SNHLY and CDR2 FYNNEI. The V end was cut by 5 bases, the J end by 4 bases, with 6 bases between. Primers: 60 Vbeta forward and 13 Jbeta reverse. The protocol was immunoSEQ multiplex PCR, while the TCRdb copy is restricted to in-frame clones and leaves out a portion. Among some 170,000 clones listed, more than 65% were seen once. Sequences were obtained from PBMCs. The chain recombines TRBV2 with TRBJ2-7; no clear D gene. This sequence was found in a woman between 25 and 40 years old in good health and CMV-seronegative. This chain's CDR3 is CASSPLYEQYF. In DNA form, the CDR3 reads TGTGCCAGCAGTCCCTTATACGAGCAGTACTTC.